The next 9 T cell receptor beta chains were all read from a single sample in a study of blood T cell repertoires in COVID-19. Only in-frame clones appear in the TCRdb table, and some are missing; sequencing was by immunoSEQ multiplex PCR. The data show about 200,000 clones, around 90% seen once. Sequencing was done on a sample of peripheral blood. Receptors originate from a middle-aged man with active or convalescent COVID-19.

The CDR3 DNA sequence: TGTGCCAGCAGCTTACCCGCGGGACTAGTTGCCACCGGGGAGCTGTTTTTT. Encoded protein: CASSLPAGLVATGELFF. The rearrangement uses TRBV7-9 and TRBJ2-2; 8 positions match TRBD2. V lost 2 bases, J lost 4 bases, and 9 bases stayed unmatched. The germline gives CDR1 SEHNR, CDR2 FQNEAQ (reference sequence). The CDR3 sequence is 17 residues long.

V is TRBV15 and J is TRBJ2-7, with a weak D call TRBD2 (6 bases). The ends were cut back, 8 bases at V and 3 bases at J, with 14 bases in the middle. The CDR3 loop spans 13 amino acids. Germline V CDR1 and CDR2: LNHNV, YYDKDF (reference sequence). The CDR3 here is CATSAGTGYEQYF. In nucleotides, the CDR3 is TGTGCCACCTCGGCGGGAACGGGCTACGAGCAGTACTTC.

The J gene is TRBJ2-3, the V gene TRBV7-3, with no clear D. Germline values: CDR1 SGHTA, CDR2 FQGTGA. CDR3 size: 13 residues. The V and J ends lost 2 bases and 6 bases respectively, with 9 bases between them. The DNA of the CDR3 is TGTGCCAGCAGCTTAGTTTCGAGGGATACGCAGTATTTT. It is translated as CASSLVSRDTQYF.

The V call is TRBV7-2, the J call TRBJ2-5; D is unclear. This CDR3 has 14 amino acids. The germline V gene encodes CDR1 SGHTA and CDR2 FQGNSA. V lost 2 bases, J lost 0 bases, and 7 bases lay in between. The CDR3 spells CASSLYAYQETQYF. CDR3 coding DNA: TGTGCCAGCAGCTTATACGCGTACCAAGAGACCCAGTACTTC. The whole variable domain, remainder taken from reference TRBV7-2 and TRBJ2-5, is GAGVSQSPSNKVTEKGKDVELRCDPISGHTALYWYRQSLGQGLEFLIYFQGNSAPDKSGLPSDRFSAERTGGSVSTLTIQRTQQEDSAVYLCASSLYAYQETQYFGPGTRLLVL.

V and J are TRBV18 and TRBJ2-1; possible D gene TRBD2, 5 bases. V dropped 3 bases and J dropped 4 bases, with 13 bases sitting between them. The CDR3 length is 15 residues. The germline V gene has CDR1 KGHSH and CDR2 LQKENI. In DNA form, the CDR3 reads TGTGCCAGCTCACCCGCTCGGGAAAATTACAATGAGCAGTTCTTC. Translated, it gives CASSPARENYNEQFF.

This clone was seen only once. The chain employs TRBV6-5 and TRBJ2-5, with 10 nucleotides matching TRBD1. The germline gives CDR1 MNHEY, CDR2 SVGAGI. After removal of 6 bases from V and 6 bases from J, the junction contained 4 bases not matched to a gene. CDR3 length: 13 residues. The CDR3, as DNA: TGTGCCAGCAGGGGACAGGGGACGCAGACCCAGTACTTC. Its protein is CASRGQGTQTQYF.

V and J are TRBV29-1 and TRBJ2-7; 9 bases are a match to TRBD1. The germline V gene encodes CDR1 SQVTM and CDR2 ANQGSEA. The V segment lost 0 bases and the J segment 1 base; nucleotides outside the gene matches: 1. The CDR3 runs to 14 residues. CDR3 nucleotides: TGCAGCGTTGAAGAGACAGGGGGGTCCTACGAGCAGTACTTC. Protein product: CSVEETGGSYEQYF.

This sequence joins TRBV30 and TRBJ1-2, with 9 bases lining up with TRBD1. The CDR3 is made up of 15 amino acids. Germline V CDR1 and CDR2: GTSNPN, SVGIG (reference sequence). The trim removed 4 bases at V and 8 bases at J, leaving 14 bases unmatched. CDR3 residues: CAWIRSLQGAGGYTF. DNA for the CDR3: TGTGCCTGGATCCGTTCCTTACAGGGGGCCGGGGGCTACACCTTC.

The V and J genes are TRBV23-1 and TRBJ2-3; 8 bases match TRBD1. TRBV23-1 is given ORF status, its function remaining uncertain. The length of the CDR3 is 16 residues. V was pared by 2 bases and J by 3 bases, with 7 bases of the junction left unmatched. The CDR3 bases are TGCGCCAGCAGTCAACTCGGGACAGGAGGGACAGATACGCAGTATTTT. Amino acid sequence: CASSQLGTGGTDTQYF.